This T cell receptor beta chain was obtained from a study of sequential checkpoint blockade in melanoma. Study overall: After both sequences, patients received maintenance nivolumab. TCRβ was sequenced from DNA of 75 to 95 pretreatment tumors.

This clone is medium-sized (0.01 to 0.1%) within its sample. The antigen is unknown. The treatment is: randomized to nivolumab then ipilimumab (arm A) or the reverse (arm B). None of the patients previously received DNA-damaging chemotherapy. Some clones are missing from TCRdb's copy, which holds only in-frame ones; the method was immunoSEQ multiplex PCR. The sample carries some 1,300 clones, around 20% recorded once. V gave up 0 bases and J gave up 3 bases; unmatched junction bases: 12. This CDR3 is built from 18 residues. Per the germline V gene, CDR1 is SGDLS and CDR2 is YYNGEE. General observations from the study: Patients with week-13 increases in T-cell fraction and clonality benefited about 30 times more often.

The specimen comprised tumor tissue (inferred from file names), sampled from a patient given nivolumab and ipilimumab in sequence. This clonotype originated in a human donor with melanoma. The chain couples TRBV9 to TRBJ1-2; TRBD1 matches 9 bases. The CDR3 DNA is TGTGCCAGCAGCGTAGCCGTATCGCCGGGACAGGGATACTATGGCTACACCTTC. Protein: CASSVAVSPGQGYYGYTF.